This T cell receptor beta chain was identified in a study of T cells after yellow fever vaccination. Germline V lookup: CDR1 SEHNR, CDR2 FQNEAQ (reference sequence). CDR3 length: 16 amino acids. Between the trimmed V and J ends, which lost 0 bases and 4 bases, there was a span of 15 bases. Researchers made TCR cDNA using 5'RACE template switching, and this step added a universal primer site and UMIs. TCRdb reprocessed the 5' RACE reads via MiXCR and lists one record per CDR3 protein. The data show around 610,000 distinct CDR3 sequences, about 14% seen once. The clonotype was recovered from a man under 40 who received the YFV17D yellow fever vaccine. V gene TRBV7-9 combines with J gene TRBJ1-1; D is perhaps TRBD1 (6 bases). The material was PBMCs, obtained on the day of the yellow fever booster vaccination. The CDR3 bases are TGTGCCAGCAGCTTAGCGGGGGGCTATTTTGGCACTGAAGCTTTCTTT. Amino acid sequence: CASSLAGGYFGTEAFF.